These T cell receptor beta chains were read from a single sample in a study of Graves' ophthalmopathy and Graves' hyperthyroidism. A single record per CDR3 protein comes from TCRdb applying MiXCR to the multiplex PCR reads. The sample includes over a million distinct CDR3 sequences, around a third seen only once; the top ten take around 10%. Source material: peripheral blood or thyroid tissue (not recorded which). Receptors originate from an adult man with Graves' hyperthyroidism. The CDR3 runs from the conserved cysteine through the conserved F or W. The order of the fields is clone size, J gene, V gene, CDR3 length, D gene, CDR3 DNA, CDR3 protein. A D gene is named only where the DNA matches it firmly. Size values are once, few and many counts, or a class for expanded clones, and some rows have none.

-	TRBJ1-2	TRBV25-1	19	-	TGTGCCAGCAGTGAAGCGCTTCTTTCGACAGACTCCAAGGGATATGGCTACACCTTC	CASSEALLSTDSKGYGYTF
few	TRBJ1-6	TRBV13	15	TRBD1	TGTGCCAGCAGTCAACCGGGACAGTATAATTCACCCCTCCACTTT	CASSQPGQYNSPLHF
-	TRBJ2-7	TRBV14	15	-	TGTGCCAGCTCACCCTCGAATTCAGGGCTTAACGAGCAGTACTTC	CASSPSNSGLNEQYF
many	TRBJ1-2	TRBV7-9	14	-	TGTGCCAGCAGCTTAGCGGTGACGGACTATGGCTACACCTTC	CASSLAVTDYGYTF
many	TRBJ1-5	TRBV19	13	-	TGTGCCATTGAAGGAAGGGGCGGTCAGCCCCAGCATTTT	CAIEGRGGQPQHF
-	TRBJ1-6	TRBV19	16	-	TGTGCCAGTAGTATTCGACAGAGCTCCTATAATTCACCCTTCCACTTT	CASSIRQSSYNSPFHF
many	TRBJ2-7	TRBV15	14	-	TGTGCCACCAGCAGAGAGGGGGTCCGCCACGAGCAGTACTTC	CATSREGVRHEQYF
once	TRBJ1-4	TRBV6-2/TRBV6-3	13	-	TGTGCCAGCCAAGGGTTCGCTAATGAAAAACTGTTTTTT	CASQGFANEKLFF
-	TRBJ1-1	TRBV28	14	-	TGTGCCAGCAGAAACCCAGGTCTGATCTCTGAAGCTTTCTTT	CASRNPGLISEAFF
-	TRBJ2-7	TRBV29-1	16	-	TGCAGCGTTTTTGGGTCTGTCGCGGGGGCCAACTACGAGCAGTACTTC	CSVFGSVAGANYEQYF
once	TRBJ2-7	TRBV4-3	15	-	TGCGCCAGCAGCCAGCATATAGGGCAGGGTTACGAGCAGTACTTC	CASSQHIGQGYEQYF
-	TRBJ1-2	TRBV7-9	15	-	TGTGCCAGCAGCTTATTGGGGCAGGGGAGGGATGACTACACCTTC	CASSLLGQGRDDYTF
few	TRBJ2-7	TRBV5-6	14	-	TGTGCCAGCAGCTTGGAGTTCCTGGCCTACGAGCAGTACTTC	CASSLEFLAYEQYF
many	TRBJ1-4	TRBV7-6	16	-	TGTGCCAGCAGCTTAGAGGGACACCCAACTAATGAAAAACTGTTTTTT	CASSLEGHPTNEKLFF
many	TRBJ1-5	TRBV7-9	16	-	TGTGCCAGCAGCTTATACTCGGACCGAGGCAATCAGCCCCAGCATTTT	CASSLYSDRGNQPQHF
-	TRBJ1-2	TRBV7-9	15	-	TGTGCCAGCAGCCAATTCGACATGGGCAGCACTGGCTACACCTTC	CASSQFDMGSTGYTF
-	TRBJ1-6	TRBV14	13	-	TGTGCCAGCAGCGTCGATAGCAATCAGCCCCTCCACTTT	CASSVDSNQPLHF
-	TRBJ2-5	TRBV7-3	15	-	TGTGCCAGCAGCCAATCGGGTGGAAGACAAGAGACCCAGTACTTC	CASSQSGGRQETQYF
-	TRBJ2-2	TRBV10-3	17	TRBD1	TGTGCCATCAAAGCGGACAGGGGCAGCGATGGCACCGGGGAGCTGTTTTTT	CAIKADRGSDGTGELFF
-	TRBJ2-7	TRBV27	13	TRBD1	TGTGCCAGCAGCCGGGACAGCCACTACGAGCAGTACTTC	CASSRDSHYEQYF
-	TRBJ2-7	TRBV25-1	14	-	TGTGCCAGCATCGAACAGGGAGAGGACTACGAGCAGTACTTC	CASIEQGEDYEQYF
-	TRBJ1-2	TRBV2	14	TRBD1	TGTGCCAGCAGCACCTCCGGGACAGCGTTGGGCTACACCTTC	CASSTSGTALGYTF
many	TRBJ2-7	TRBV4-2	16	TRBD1	TGTGCCAGCAGCCAAGGAGGGGGCTGGGGATACTACGAGCAGTACTTC	CASSQGGGWGYYEQYF
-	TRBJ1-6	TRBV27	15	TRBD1	TGTGCCAGCAGTTTATCGAGGGGGCGGAATTCACCCCTCCACTTT	CASSLSRGRNSPLHF
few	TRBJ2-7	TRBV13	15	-	TGTGCCAGCAGCTTCACAGGGTCGGTTGCCTACGAGCAGTACTTC	CASSFTGSVAYEQYF
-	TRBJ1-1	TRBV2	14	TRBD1	TGTGCCAGCAGCGACAGGGGGTTCTCGACTGAAGCTTTCTTT	CASSDRGFSTEAFF
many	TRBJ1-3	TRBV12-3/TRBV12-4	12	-	TGTGCCAGCAGCTTATCCGGAAACACCATATATTTT	CASSLSGNTIYF
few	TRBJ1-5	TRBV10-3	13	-	TGTGCCAGCACGCGGAATGGCAATCAGCCCCAGCATTTT	CASTRNGNQPQHF
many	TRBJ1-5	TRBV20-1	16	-	TGCAGTGCTAGATTCCTAGGGGCGGCGAGCAATCAGCCCCAGCATTTT	CSARFLGAASNQPQHF
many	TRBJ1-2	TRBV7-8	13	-	TGTGCCAGCAGCTTAGAGGCAGAGTATGGCTACACCTTC	CASSLEAEYGYTF
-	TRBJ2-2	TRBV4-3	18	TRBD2	TGCGCCAGCAGCCAAGTAGGGGGGGGACTAGCATCCGCCGGGGAGCTGTTTTTT	CASSQVGGGLASAGELFF
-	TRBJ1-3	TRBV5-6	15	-	TGTGCCAGCAGCCCTGATTATGGTCCTGGAAACACCATATATTTT	CASSPDYGPGNTIYF
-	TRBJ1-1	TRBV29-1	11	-	TGCAGCTTCGGGAGGGACACTGAAGCTTTCTTT	CSFGRDTEAFF
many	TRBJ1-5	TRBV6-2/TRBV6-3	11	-	TGTGCCAGCGGGTTAAATCAGCCCCAGCATTTT	CASGLNQPQHF
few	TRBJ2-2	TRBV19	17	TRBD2	TGTGCCAGTAATGCAGGGGGCGGACTAGCGGATACCGGGGAGCTGTTTTTT	CASNAGGGLADTGELFF
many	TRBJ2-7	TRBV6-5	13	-	TGTGCCAGCCGTGGGCAGGGTCTCTACGAGCAGTACTTC	CASRGQGLYEQYF
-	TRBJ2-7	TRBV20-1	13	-	TGCAGTGCTAGGGACAAATCCTGGTACGAGCAGTACTTC	CSARDKSWYEQYF
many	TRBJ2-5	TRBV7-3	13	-	TGTGCCAGCAGCTCCGGTTTTGGAGAGACCCAGTACTTC	CASSSGFGETQYF
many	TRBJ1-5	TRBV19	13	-	TGTGCCAGTAGTTTCGGGGATCGTCAGCCCCAGCATTTT	CASSFGDRQPQHF
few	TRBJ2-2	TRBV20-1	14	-	TGCAGTGCTAGTGTCGGGGGTCGGGACGGGGAGCTGTTTTTT	CSASVGGRDGELFF
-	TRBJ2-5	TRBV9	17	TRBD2	TGTGCCAGCAGCCAAGAAAGCGGGGGGGATTTCGAAGAGACCCAGTACTTC	CASSQESGGDFEETQYF
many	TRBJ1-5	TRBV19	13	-	TGTGCCAGTAGTATTTGGTGGAATCAGCCCCAGCATTTT	CASSIWWNQPQHF
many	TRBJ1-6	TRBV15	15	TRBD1	TGTGCCACCAGCCGCTCCGGGACAGGCGATTCACCCCTCCACTTT	CATSRSGTGDSPLHF
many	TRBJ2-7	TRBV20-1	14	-	TGCAGTGCTAGGCCGGACAGAACAACTTACGAGCAGTACTTC	CSARPDRTTYEQYF
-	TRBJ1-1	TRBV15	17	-	TGTGCCACCAGCAGAGATCTGCCCGTGGCAGTCACGACTGAAGCTTTCTTT	CATSRDLPVAVTTEAFF
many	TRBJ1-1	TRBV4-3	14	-	TGCGCCAGCAGCCAAGACCCCATGAGGACTGAAGCTTTCTTT	CASSQDPMRTEAFF
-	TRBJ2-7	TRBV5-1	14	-	TGCGCCAGCAGCTTACTAGACAGTACCTACGAGCAGTACTTC	CASSLLDSTYEQYF